What follows are 4 T cell receptor beta chains derived from one specimen sequenced in a study of T cell responses to AZD1222 COVID-19 vaccine. TCRdb's copy holds only in-frame clones and misses some; the assay was immunoSEQ multiplex PCR. This sample contains 150,000 or so clones. Sequencing was performed on peripheral blood. These receptor sequences come from an adult in good health.

This chain connects TRBV5-1 to TRBJ1-2; possibly TRBD1 for D (5 bases). The V end lost 4 bases, the J end lost 2 bases, and 9 bases lay between the germline ends. The CDR3 is made up of 13 amino acids. Germline values: CDR1 SGHRS, CDR2 YFSETQ. The CDR3 bases are TGCGCCAGCAGCATTACAGGAAACTATGGCTACACCTTC. It yields the protein CASSITGNYGYTF.

The chain uses TRBV7-6 and TRBJ1-1, with TRBD1 identical over 8 bases. From germline, CDR1 is SGHVS and CDR2 FNYEAQ. Trimming cost V 6 bases and J 4 bases; bases outside gene matches: 4. CDR3 length: 13 amino acids. CDR3 in amino acids: CASSHTGGTEAFF. The CDR3, as DNA: TGTGCCAGCAGTCATACAGGGGGCACTGAAGCTTTCTTT. Full variable domain (remainder filled in from reference TRBV7-6 and TRBJ1-1): GAGVSQSPRYKVTKRGQDVALRCDPISGHVSLYWYRQALGQGPEFLTYFNYEAQQDKSGLPNDRFSAERPEGSISTLTIQRTEQRDSAMYRCASSHTGGTEAFFGQGTRLTVV.

The V gene is TRBV5-1, the J gene TRBJ2-6; D is ambiguous. The CDR3 is 15 amino acids. In germline, CDR1 is SGHRS, CDR2 YFSETQ. Deletions cut 0 bases from V and 0 bases from J, with 4 bases between. CDR3 sequence reads: CASSLEASGANVLTF. The DNA for the CDR3 is TGCGCCAGCAGCTTGGAGGCCTCTGGGGCCAACGTCCTGACTTTC. Variable domain in full (rest from reference TRBV5-1 and TRBJ2-6): KAGVTQTPRYLIKTRGQQVTLSCSPISGHRSVSWYQQTPGQGLQFLFEYFSETQRNKGNFPGRFSGRQFSNSRSEMNVSTLELGDSALYLCASSLEASGANVLTFGAGSRLTVL.

The chain joins TRBV10-3 to TRBJ2-3; D is possibly TRBD1 (6 bases). Trimming stripped 7 bases from V and 0 bases from J, with 14 bases between. Germline CDR1 is ENHRY and CDR2 is SYGVKD. This CDR3 is 15 amino acids long. In DNA form, the CDR3 reads TGTGCCATCACACCCGGGACAAGAAGCACAGATACGCAGTATTTT. This codes for CAITPGTRSTDTQYF.